A selection of T cell receptor beta chains follows, all from one sample in a study of blood T cell repertoires in COVID-19. Clones were sequenced by immunoSEQ multiplex PCR, and TCRdb holds only the in-frame ones, with some missing. The repertoire has under 200,000 clones, about 83% of them found once; the top ten carry around 2.7%. The source material was peripheral blood. All receptors come from a woman of 80 years or more with COVID-19, enrolled during active disease. The CDR3 runs from the conserved cysteine through the conserved F or W. Fields, in order: D gene, clone size, J gene, V gene, CDR3 DNA, CDR3 protein. D genes are given only for firm matches. The listing skips clone size in some rows; elsewhere it reads once, few, many or a size class.

d_call: TRBD2
clone_size: .
j_call: TRBJ2-3
v_call: TRBV10-3
cdr3_nt: TGTGCCATCAGCGGGACTAGCGGGAGGGCCTATACAGATACGCAGTATTTT
cdr3_aa: CAISGTSGRAYTDTQYF

d_call: TRBD2
clone_size: .
j_call: TRBJ2-1
v_call: TRBV4-2
cdr3_nt: TGTGCCAGCAGCCAAGACGGGGGGGGCTACAATGAGCAGTTCTTC
cdr3_aa: CASSQDGGGYNEQFF

d_call: .
clone_size: .
j_call: TRBJ2-7
v_call: TRBV7-3
cdr3_nt: TGTGCCAGCAGCTTAGAGCGGGCCTCCTACGAGCAGTACTTC
cdr3_aa: CASSLERASYEQYF

d_call: .
clone_size: .
j_call: TRBJ2-1
v_call: TRBV3-1/TRBV3-2
cdr3_nt: TGTGCCAGCAGTCCAGGAAGGGGTTGGGCCAATGAGCAGTTCTTC
cdr3_aa: CASSPGRGWANEQFF

d_call: .
clone_size: .
j_call: TRBJ1-3
v_call: TRBV19
cdr3_nt: TGTGCCAGTAGTATTCGGAGCTCTGGAAACACCATATATTTT
cdr3_aa: CASSIRSSGNTIYF

d_call: .
clone_size: .
j_call: TRBJ2-3
v_call: TRBV28
cdr3_nt: TGTGCCAGCCGTACTGAGGTCCCAGATACGCAGTATTTT
cdr3_aa: CASRTEVPDTQYF

d_call: .
clone_size: .
j_call: TRBJ2-5
v_call: TRBV3-1/TRBV3-2
cdr3_nt: TGTGCCAGCAGCCAAGTTTCAGGTGGAGAGACCCAGTACTTC
cdr3_aa: CASSQVSGGETQYF

d_call: TRBD1
clone_size: .
j_call: TRBJ1-2
v_call: TRBV10-3
cdr3_nt: TGTGCCATCACTTTGACAGGGCGAGGCTACACCTTC
cdr3_aa: CAITLTGRGYTF

d_call: TRBD2
clone_size: .
j_call: TRBJ2-7
v_call: TRBV27
cdr3_nt: TGTGCCAGCACTCCTTCACTAGCGGGAGCGTACGAGCAGTACTTC
cdr3_aa: CASTPSLAGAYEQYF

d_call: .
clone_size: .
j_call: TRBJ1-2
v_call: TRBV12-3/TRBV12-4
cdr3_nt: TGTGCCAGCAGCCAACAGGGAAGGGAAGGCTACACCTTC
cdr3_aa: CASSQQGREGYTF

d_call: TRBD1
clone_size: .
j_call: TRBJ2-2
v_call: TRBV12-5
cdr3_nt: TGTGCTAGTGGTCTAGGGACAGGGGGCTTTAACACCGGGGAGCTGTTTTTT
cdr3_aa: CASGLGTGGFNTGELFF

d_call: TRBD1
clone_size: .
j_call: TRBJ2-1
v_call: TRBV2
cdr3_nt: TGTGCCAGCAGCACCGGGACAGGGGGTACTATTGAGCAGTTCTTC
cdr3_aa: CASSTGTGGTIEQFF

d_call: .
clone_size: .
j_call: TRBJ2-3
v_call: TRBV21-1
cdr3_nt: TGTGCCAGCAGCAAGTCCGCGGGGATTAAAGGCACAGATACGCAGTATTTT
cdr3_aa: CASSKSAGIKGTDTQYF

d_call: TRBD2
clone_size: few
j_call: TRBJ2-5
v_call: TRBV7-9
cdr3_nt: TGTGCCAGCAGCTTGGGACTAGCGGGAGGATCGGAGACCCAGTACTTC
cdr3_aa: CASSLGLAGGSETQYF

d_call: .
clone_size: .
j_call: TRBJ2-7
v_call: TRBV18
cdr3_nt: TGTGCCAGCTCACCAAGGGGCGGAACCTACGAGCAGTACTTC
cdr3_aa: CASSPRGGTYEQYF

d_call: .
clone_size: .
j_call: TRBJ2-7
v_call: TRBV6-1
cdr3_nt: TGTGCCAGCAGTGAAGTCCCTCGGTACGAGCAGTACTTC
cdr3_aa: CASSEVPRYEQYF

d_call: TRBD2
clone_size: .
j_call: TRBJ2-2
v_call: TRBV7-3
cdr3_nt: TGTGCCAGCAGGTCCGGGACTAGCGGGAGTACCGGGGAGCTGTTTTTT
cdr3_aa: CASRSGTSGSTGELFF

d_call: .
clone_size: once
j_call: TRBJ2-6
v_call: TRBV7-8
cdr3_nt: TGTGCCAGCAGCTTAATAGGGGCTGGGGCCAACGTCCTGACTTTC
cdr3_aa: CASSLIGAGANVLTF

d_call: .
clone_size: .
j_call: TRBJ2-3
v_call: TRBV21-1
cdr3_nt: TGTGCCAGCAGCAAAGAGGGCACTAGCGGGGCAACGCAGTATTTT
cdr3_aa: CASSKEGTSGATQYF

d_call: .
clone_size: .
j_call: TRBJ2-1
v_call: TRBV19
cdr3_nt: TGTGCCAGTAGTAGAGTTGGGAGCCCGCAGAATGAGCAGTTCTTC
cdr3_aa: CASSRVGSPQNEQFF

d_call: .
clone_size: .
j_call: TRBJ1-2
v_call: TRBV3-1/TRBV3-2
cdr3_nt: TGTGCCAGCAGCCATGCGGGCGACTATGGCTACACCTTC
cdr3_aa: CASSHAGDYGYTF

d_call: .
clone_size: .
j_call: TRBJ2-7
v_call: TRBV10-3
cdr3_nt: TGTGCCATCAGTGAGATTGTAGGGGTGACCTCCTACGAGCAGTACTTC
cdr3_aa: CAISEIVGVTSYEQYF

d_call: TRBD1
clone_size: once
j_call: TRBJ1-4
v_call: TRBV7-9
cdr3_nt: TGTGCCAGCAGCTTGGGGACAGGGCCAAATGAAAAACTGTTTTTT
cdr3_aa: CASSLGTGPNEKLFF

d_call: TRBD1
clone_size: .
j_call: TRBJ1-2
v_call: TRBV5-6
cdr3_nt: TGTGCCAGCAGCTTTATCTTCAGGGGGCTCGACTATGGCTACACCTTC
cdr3_aa: CASSFIFRGLDYGYTF

d_call: TRBD2
clone_size: once
j_call: TRBJ2-6
v_call: TRBV5-4
cdr3_nt: TGTGCCAGCAGCCCCCGGGACTACCACTCTGGGGCCAACGTCCTGACTTTC
cdr3_aa: CASSPRDYHSGANVLTF

d_call: .
clone_size: .
j_call: TRBJ1-2
v_call: TRBV19
cdr3_nt: TGTGCCAGTAGTATAGCAGGCTATGGCTACACCTTC
cdr3_aa: CASSIAGYGYTF

d_call: .
clone_size: .
j_call: TRBJ2-7
v_call: TRBV18
cdr3_nt: TGTGCCAGCTCACCACATGTGGGCCCCTACGAGCAGTACTTC
cdr3_aa: CASSPHVGPYEQYF

d_call: .
clone_size: .
j_call: TRBJ2-1
v_call: TRBV5-1
cdr3_nt: TGCGCCAGCAGCTTGAGCGGTGTCGATTACAATGAGCAGTTCTTC
cdr3_aa: CASSLSGVDYNEQFF

d_call: .
clone_size: .
j_call: TRBJ1-5
v_call: TRBV6-1
cdr3_nt: TGTGCCAGCAGTGAGGGGGCATCTGGTCAGCCCCAGCATTTT
cdr3_aa: CASSEGASGQPQHF

d_call: TRBD1
clone_size: .
j_call: TRBJ2-3
v_call: TRBV29-1
cdr3_nt: TGCAGCGTTGACGTACAGGGGGACACAGATACGCAGTATTTT
cdr3_aa: CSVDVQGDTDTQYF

d_call: TRBD1
clone_size: .
j_call: TRBJ1-4
v_call: TRBV9
cdr3_nt: TGTGCCAGCAGCGTACTCGGACAGGGTAATGAAAAACTGTTTTTT
cdr3_aa: CASSVLGQGNEKLFF

d_call: .
clone_size: .
j_call: TRBJ2-7
v_call: TRBV11-2
cdr3_nt: TGTGCCAGCAGCTTAACGTTCTCCCGCCTGAGCTCCTACGAGCAGTACTTC
cdr3_aa: CASSLTFSRLSSYEQYF

d_call: TRBD1
clone_size: .
j_call: TRBJ1-1
v_call: TRBV12-3/TRBV12-4
cdr3_nt: TGTGCCAGCAGTATGACAGGGGACACTGAAGCTTTCTTT
cdr3_aa: CASSMTGDTEAFF

d_call: .
clone_size: .
j_call: TRBJ1-6
v_call: TRBV10-3
cdr3_nt: TGTGCCATCAGGAAGGGGAATTCACCCCTCCACTTT
cdr3_aa: CAIRKGNSPLHF

d_call: TRBD1
clone_size: .
j_call: TRBJ1-1
v_call: TRBV11-2
cdr3_nt: TGTGCCAGCAGCTCCCGGTGGAGGGCAGGGGGAAGGAGTGACACTGAAGCTTTCTTT
cdr3_aa: CASSSRWRAGGRSDTEAFF

d_call: .
clone_size: .
j_call: TRBJ1-2
v_call: TRBV19
cdr3_nt: TGTGCCAGTAGTACGCGGACAAACCATGGCTACACCTTC
cdr3_aa: CASSTRTNHGYTF

d_call: .
clone_size: .
j_call: TRBJ2-5
v_call: TRBV27
cdr3_nt: TGTGCCAGCAGTTTGCGGAGACAAGAGACCCAGTACTTC
cdr3_aa: CASSLRRQETQYF

d_call: .
clone_size: .
j_call: TRBJ2-3
v_call: TRBV2
cdr3_nt: TGTGCCAGCATCCGAACCAAGAGAACAGATACGCAGTATTTT
cdr3_aa: CASIRTKRTDTQYF

d_call: TRBD2
clone_size: few
j_call: TRBJ2-6
v_call: TRBV11-2
cdr3_nt: TGTGCCAGCAGCTCCGGGGCGGGGGGCACTGGGGCCAACGTCCTGACTTTC
cdr3_aa: CASSSGAGGTGANVLTF

d_call: .
clone_size: .
j_call: TRBJ2-7
v_call: TRBV5-1
cdr3_nt: TGCGCCAGCAGCTTGCTGGACAGCTCCTACGAGCAGTACTTC
cdr3_aa: CASSLLDSSYEQYF

d_call: TRBD2
clone_size: .
j_call: TRBJ2-3
v_call: TRBV27
cdr3_nt: TGTGCCAGCAGTTCCCTCCGGGGGGGGAAGTCGGATACGCAGTATTTT
cdr3_aa: CASSSLRGGKSDTQYF

d_call: .
clone_size: .
j_call: TRBJ1-3
v_call: TRBV18
cdr3_nt: TGTGCCAGCTCACCACAAATTCCGGGGTCGGGAAACACCATATATTTT
cdr3_aa: CASSPQIPGSGNTIYF

d_call: TRBD2
clone_size: .
j_call: TRBJ2-3
v_call: TRBV25-1
cdr3_nt: TGTGCCAGCAGATTAGCGGGGGGGACAGATACGCAGTATTTT
cdr3_aa: CASRLAGGTDTQYF

d_call: .
clone_size: .
j_call: TRBJ2-2
v_call: TRBV7-3
cdr3_nt: TGTGCCAGCAGCTTAAAGTATCCCCCGCGCACCGGGGAGCTGTTTTTT
cdr3_aa: CASSLKYPPRTGELFF

d_call: .
clone_size: .
j_call: TRBJ1-1
v_call: TRBV28
cdr3_nt: TGTGCCAGCCAGTTCGTGAACACTGAAGCTTTCTTT
cdr3_aa: CASQFVNTEAFF